These 28 T cell receptor beta chains were sequenced from one sample in a study of T cell responses to AZD1222 COVID-19 vaccine. The data were produced by immunoSEQ multiplex PCR, yet TCRdb's version contains in-frame clones alone and is incomplete. The sample contains roughly 100,000 clones, approximately 88% of which appear only once. The material sequenced was peripheral blood, taken on day 0 of AZD1222 vaccination. The receptor source for this set is an adult in good health.

The chain couples TRBV7-2 to TRBJ2-3; weak D call: TRBD2 (6 bases). The CDR3 sequence is 15 residues long. Trimming pared 3 bases from V and 1 base from J, leaving 11 bases between. Germline V gene lookup returns CDR1 SGHTA and CDR2 FQGNSA. CDR3 sequence (DNA): TGTGCCAGCAGCTTGCTTGGGGAGGGCACAGATACGCAGTATTTT. Protein product: CASSLLGEGTDTQYF. The full variable domain, its missing parts supplied by reference TRBV7-2 and TRBJ2-3, is GAGVSQSPSNKVTEKGKDVELRCDPISGHTALYWYRQSLGQGLEFLIYFQGNSAPDKSGLPSDRFSAERTGGSVSTLTIQRTQQEDSAVYLCASSLLGEGTDTQYFGPGTRLTVL.

This clone was picked up a small number of times. The V gene is TRBV3-1 (or the pseudogene TRBV3-2), the J gene TRBJ2-3; 7 bases match TRBD2. The CDR3 spans 18 residues. CDR1 is LGHDT, CDR2 YNNKEL, per germline (reference sequence). The ends lost 3 bases at V and 0 bases at J; junction bases unmatched: 12. CDR3 loop: CASSQYDLSGKSTDTQYF. The CDR3 DNA follows: TGTGCCAGCAGCCAGTACGATCTCAGCGGGAAGAGCACAGATACGCAGTATTTT.

V gene TRBV2 combines with J gene TRBJ2-7; D is possibly TRBD2 (6 bases). The V end was cut by 4 bases, the J end by 0 bases, with 10 bases between. Germline CDR1 is SNHLY and CDR2 is FYNNEI. The CDR3 spans 14 residues. CDR3 amino acids: CASSVGGLSYEQYF. The CDR3 DNA reads as TGTGCCAGCAGTGTGGGGGGACTCTCCTACGAGCAGTACTTC.

V usage is TRBV5-6 and J usage is TRBJ1-1; D unresolved. The V end lost 3 bases, the J end lost 5 bases, and 14 bases lay between the germline ends. The CDR3 is 14 amino acids. Germline V gene sequence: CDR1 SGHDT, CDR2 YYEEEE. The CDR3 region has the DNA TGTGCCAGCAGCTCAGACTCCCGGAGGACTGAAGCTTTCTTT. Protein: CASSSDSRRTEAFF.

The chain is built from TRBV28 and TRBJ1-5; 7 nucleotides line up with TRBD1. Germline V CDR1 and CDR2: MDHEN, SYDVKM. The junction had 9 bases not matched to a gene; V was cut back by 5 bases and J by 5 bases. The CDR3 has 15 residues. In DNA form, the CDR3 reads TGTGCCAGCAGTCCCATAGACAGGGTTGATCAGCCCCAGCATTTT. Its protein is CASSPIDRVDQPQHF.

This chain uses TRBV5-1 with TRBJ1-4; unclear D gene. The CDR3 is 16 residues long. V dropped 0 bases and J dropped 0 bases, with 9 bases sitting between them. CDR1 SGHRS and CDR2 YFSETQ come from the germline V gene. CDR3 loop: CASSLGAIATNEKLFF. The CDR3 DNA sequence: TGCGCCAGCAGCTTGGGGGCGATTGCAACTAATGAAAAACTGTTTTTT.

The chain carries TRBV5-1 and TRBJ2-5; tentatively, D is TRBD1 (6 bases). Germline CDR1 and CDR2: SGHRS and YFSETQ. The CDR3 consists of 12 residues. V lost 5 bases to trimming and J lost 3 bases, with 8 bases between them. This CDR3 is CASRKGEETQYF. CDR3 coding DNA: TGCGCCAGCAGGAAGGGGGAAGAGACCCAGTACTTC. Full variable domain (outside the CDR3, taken from reference TRBV5-1 and TRBJ2-5): KAGVTQTPRYLIKTRGQQVTLSCSPISGHRSVSWYQQTPGQGLQFLFEYFSETQRNKGNFPGRFSGRQFSNSRSEMNVSTLELGDSALYLCASRKGEETQYFGPGTRLLVL.

This chain joins TRBV5-1 and TRBJ1-5; the D is unclear. This CDR3 spans 15 amino acids. V was pared by 0 bases and J by 4 bases, with 11 bases between. Per the germline V gene, CDR1 is SGHRS and CDR2 is YFSETQ. The CDR3 DNA is TGCGCCAGCAGCTTGGATACACAGAAGAATCAGCCCCAGCATTTT. Translation: CASSLDTQKNQPQHF.

The chain uses TRBV2 and TRBJ2-2, with no clear D. Looked up from germline, CDR1 is SNHLY and CDR2 is FYNNEI. The CDR3 runs 12 residues. V was trimmed by 5 bases and J by 13 bases, leaving 14 bases between them. The CDR3, as DNA: TGTGCCAGCAGTTCTTATTATACTGGGCTGTTTTTT. This encodes CASSSYYTGLFF.

This rearrangement joins TRBV9 to TRBJ1-2; possibly TRBD1 for D (5 bases). Germline loops: CDR1 SGDLS, CDR2 YYNGEE. This CDR3 has 15 amino acids. V lost 0 bases, J lost 8 bases, and 17 bases lay in between. The CDR3 DNA reads as TGTGCCAGCAGCGTAGCTCCAGGGATGGGGCGAGGCTACACCTTC. This translates into CASSVAPGMGRGYTF.

V and J are TRBV18 and TRBJ1-1, with D perhaps matching TRBD1 (5 bases). This CDR3 has 15 residues. V was trimmed by 1 base and J by 0 bases, leaving 9 bases between them. Germline V gene lookup returns CDR1 KGHSH and CDR2 LQKENI. CDR3 coding DNA: TGTGCCAGCTCACCACTGGGGCAGATGAACACTGAAGCTTTCTTT. Protein sequence: CASSPLGQMNTEAFF.

This clone has just one count. The chain combines TRBV2 with TRBJ1-2; tentative D call: TRBD1 (5 bases). The V and J ends lost 6 bases and 8 bases respectively, with 13 bases between them. Germline assignment: CDR1 SNHLY and CDR2 FYNNEI. CDR3 length equals 12 residues. The CDR3 loop reads CASRAGVEGYTF. The DNA for the CDR3 is TGTGCCAGCAGGGCGGGGGTGGAAGGCTACACCTTC. The whole variable domain, filled in from reference TRBV2 and TRBJ1-2, reads EPEVTQTPSHQVTQMGQEVILRCVPISNHLYFYWYRQILGQKVEFLVSFYNNEISEKSEIFDDQFSVERPDGSNFTLKIRSTKLEDSAMYFCASRAGVEGYTFGSGTRLTVV.

The V call is TRBV7-9, the J call TRBJ1-4, with 12 nucleotides matching TRBD1. This CDR3 region has 16 residues. The germline gives CDR1 SEHNR, CDR2 FQNEAQ (reference sequence). V was clipped by 8 bases and J by 7 bases; unmatched bases: 11. CDR3 sequence: CASSTGQGAAGEKLFF. CDR3 sequence (DNA): TGTGCCAGCTCCACGGGACAGGGGGCTGCGGGTGAAAAACTGTTTTTT.

The rearrangement uses TRBV5-8 and TRBJ2-1; 15 bases line up with TRBD2. Germline V gives CDR1 SGHTS, CDR2 YDEGEE. This CDR3 comprises 16 residues. V dropped 4 bases and J dropped 3; count of bases not matched to a gene: 2. In nucleotides, the CDR3 is TGTGCCAGCAGCGCGGGACTAGCGGGGGGCTACAATGAGCAGTTCTTC. Translation gives CASSAGLAGGYNEQFF.

The V gene is TRBV12-3 or TRBV12-4, the J gene TRBJ1-1; 7 nucleotides match TRBD1. CDR3 length: 13 residues. CDR3 bases: TGTGCTTGCCGGGACAGCATAGGGACTGAAGCTTTCTTT. Its protein product is CACRDSIGTEAFF.

This clone was seen only once. The chain joins TRBV5-1 to TRBJ1-1; the match to TRBD1 covers 8 bases. This CDR3 is built from 14 residues. CDR1 and CDR2 from the germline V gene are SGHRS and YFSETQ. V lost 3 bases and J lost 1; bases outside the gene matches: 2. The CDR3 coding sequence is TGCGCCAGCAGCTGGGGGACAGGGAACACTGAAGCTTTCTTT. It specifies CASSWGTGNTEAFF.

The J gene is TRBJ2-1, the V gene TRBV5-4; D possibly corresponds to TRBD2 (6 bases). Germline V CDR1 and CDR2: SGHNT, YYREEE (reference sequence). CDR3 length: 14 amino acids. The V end was cut by 2 bases, the J end by 8 bases, with 14 bases between. CDR3 sequence (DNA): TGTGCCAGCAGCTTTCGGGAGAAATCCGATGAGCAGTTCTTC. Amino acid sequence: CASSFREKSDEQFF.

The gene calls are TRBV7-9 and TRBJ2-7, with D possibly matching TRBD2 (6 bases). From germline, CDR1 is SEHNR and CDR2 FQNEAQ (reference sequence). With 2 bases removed from V and 3 bases from J, the gap between germline ends came to 17 bases. This CDR3 contains 16 residues. The CDR3 sequence is CASSLPGTLDFYEQYF. CDR3 DNA: TGTGCCAGCAGCTTACCGGGGACTTTAGACTTCTACGAGCAGTACTTC.

The chain is built from TRBV6-6 and TRBJ1-5; the match to TRBD1 covers 7 bases. The CDR3 is 14 amino acids. Germline assignment: CDR1 MNHNY and CDR2 SVGAGI (reference sequence). V was clipped by 4 bases and J by 9 bases; unmatched bases: 9. As DNA, the CDR3 is TGTGCCAGCAGTTTGGACAGGTCCGGGGGGCCCCAGCATTTT. Its translation: CASSLDRSGGPQHF.

The chain combines TRBV28 with TRBJ1-1; D is possibly TRBD1 (5 bases). In germline, CDR1 is MDHEN, CDR2 SYDVKM. This CDR3 spans 13 amino acids. Trimming pared 5 bases from V and 7 bases from J, leaving 14 bases between. The CDR3, as DNA: TGTGCCAGCAGTCCCCCAGGGTACGGTGAAGCTTTCTTT. Translation gives CASSPPGYGEAFF.

This clone has only one observation. The rearrangement links TRBV10-2 to TRBJ1-1, with D perhaps matching TRBD1 (5 bases). The CDR3 covers 14 residues. V was pared by 4 bases and J by 2 bases, with 11 bases between. The germline V gene has CDR1 WSHSY and CDR2 SAAADI. CDR3: CASSVGAKNTEAFF. CDR3 DNA sequence: TGCGCCAGCAGTGTTGGGGCGAAAAACACTGAAGCTTTCTTT.

The chain has TRBV29-1 and TRBJ2-3; 7 bases line up with TRBD2. There are 13 residues in the CDR3. J lost 2 bases, V lost 7 bases, and 6 bases had no gene match. The germline V gene has CDR1 SQVTM and CDR2 ANQGSEA. This CDR3 reads CSGGGGHTDTQYF. The CDR3 DNA follows: TGCAGCGGTGGGGGAGGGCACACAGATACGCAGTATTTT.

This chain joins TRBV7-9 and TRBJ1-1, with 8 bases fitting TRBD1. CDR3 length equals 14 residues. The germline CDR1 and CDR2 sequences are SEHNR and FQNEAQ (reference sequence). Trimming at V came to 4 bases and at J to 2 bases, leaving 3 bases not matched to a gene. The CDR3 nucleotides read TGTGCCAGCAGCTCGGGGACAGGTAACACTGAAGCTTTCTTT. It encodes CASSSGTGNTEAFF.

The chain employs TRBV7-9 and TRBJ2-1, with a possible D match to TRBD2 (5 bases). The CDR3 is made up of 15 amino acids. Trimming cost V 6 bases and J 7 bases, with 19 bases left between them. Germline lookup yields CDR1 SEHNR and CDR2 FQNEAQ (reference sequence). CDR3 DNA sequence: TGTGCCAGCAGTCTGAGCGGACCCGTCATGAATGAGCAGTTCTTC. It yields the protein CASSLSGPVMNEQFF.

This sequence joins TRBV5-1 and TRBJ2-5; D is ambiguous. This CDR3 has 16 residues. Germline assignment: CDR1 SGHRS and CDR2 YFSETQ. Between the trimmed V and J ends, which lost 2 bases and 5 bases, there was a span of 19 bases. CDR3 region: CASSFTGPMVGETQYF. Here the CDR3 DNA reads TGCGCCAGCAGCTTCACCGGGCCTATGGTGGGGGAGACCCAGTACTTC.

The rearrangement uses TRBV28 and TRBJ2-7; perhaps TRBD2 as D (6 bases). Germline assignment: CDR1 MDHEN and CDR2 SYDVKM. Deletions cut 7 bases from V and 7 bases from J, with 20 bases between. The length of the CDR3 is 14 residues. CDR3 bases: TGTGCCAGCATTCGGGGGAGCGGGTTGGGAGAGCAGTACTTC. Protein sequence: CASIRGSGLGEQYF.

The chain has TRBV1 and TRBJ2-7. TRBV1 is designated a pseudogene. The CDR3 runs to 18 residues. The CDR3 spells CTSSQETGPLADAYEQYF. CDR3 DNA sequence: TGCACCAGCAGCCAAGAGACGGGGCCCCTGGCGGATGCCTACGAGCAGTACTTC.

The rearrangement uses TRBV28 and TRBJ2-5, with TRBD2 as a possible D gene (6 bases). Germline V gives CDR1 MDHEN, CDR2 SYDVKM. Trimming removed 8 bases from V and 3 bases from J, with 10 bases in between. This CDR3 has 12 residues. CDR3 region: CASGRRKETQYF. Here the CDR3 DNA reads TGTGCCAGCGGGAGGCGGAAAGAGACCCAGTACTTC.